Given below is one TCR beta chain in context. Antigen specificity is unknown. This record belongs to a study of radiation and T cells in renal cell carcinoma. This sample's time point: blood 4 weeks post-SBRT, at nephrectomy. Treatment of the sample: 15 Gy SBRT to primary tumor, nephrectomy 4 weeks later. Nephrectomy followed 15 Gy stereotactic body radiation by 4 weeks. Blood was sampled at baseline, 2 weeks and 4 weeks after SBRT. The tumor was a clear cell renal cell carcinoma. Measured with immunoSEQ multiplex PCR; TCRdb has only the in-frame clones, and not every one. The repertoire holds about 90,000 clones, with around four fifths as singletons. The CDR3 runs 13 residues. The germline gives CDR1 SGHRS, CDR2 YFSETQ. The germline V and J ends were trimmed by 4 bases and 2 bases, with 9 bases remaining between them. Study-wide points: Top tumor clonotypes rose in blood 2 weeks post-radiation, then contracted.

This sequence was found in a man over 45 with renal cell carcinoma. The chain is built from TRBV5-1 and TRBJ2-5; the D is unclear. The sample consisted of blood, taken from a patient whose treatment included radiotherapy and nephrectomy. This CDR3 reads CASSQQAQETQYF. The CDR3 coding sequence is TGCGCCAGCAGCCAGCAGGCACAAGAGACCCAGTACTTC.